This TCR beta chain was sequenced during a study of blood T cell repertoires in COVID-19. For the study at large: COVID-19 samples collected from the United States, Italy and Spain covered acute and convalescent phases. In each case, the material was cDNA or gDNA derived from T cells, B-cell-depleted T cells, or PBMCs.

Sequencing used immunoSEQ multiplex PCR; TCRdb keeps in-frame clones, though not all of them. The sample carries more than 300,000 clones, approximately 82% recorded once. V was clipped by 6 bases and J by 7 bases, with 9 bases between them. The CDR3 consists of 11 residues. Per the germline V gene, CDR1 is MNHEY and CDR2 is SVGAGI. This chain connects TRBV6-5 to TRBJ1-2; D is unclear. Sequences were obtained from peripheral blood. This receptor was taken from a woman aged 50 to 60 with acute or convalescent COVID-19. CDR3 sequence: CASRRTRGYTF. CDR3 DNA: TGTGCCAGCAGACGGACTCGTGGCTACACCTTC.